This T cell receptor beta chain was profiled in a study of blood T cell repertoires in COVID-19. Study in general: PBMCs, B-cell-depleted T cells, or T cells provided the cDNA or gDNA that made up the material.

The protocol was immunoSEQ multiplex PCR, while the TCRdb copy is restricted to in-frame clones and leaves out a portion. The table has around 100,000 clones, around nine tenths seen once. The CDR3 is 13 amino acids. Germline lookup yields CDR1 LNHDA and CDR2 SQIVND (reference sequence). V lost 5 bases to trimming and J lost 4 bases, with 9 bases between them. This clone was seen once. The chain is built from TRBV19 and TRBJ1-5; no reliable D call. This clonotype originated in a man in his forties or fifties with acute or convalescent COVID-19. Input material: peripheral blood. CDR3 loop: CASSWSGNQPQHF. CDR3 bases: TGTGCCAGTAGTTGGTCGGGGAATCAGCCCCAGCATTTT.